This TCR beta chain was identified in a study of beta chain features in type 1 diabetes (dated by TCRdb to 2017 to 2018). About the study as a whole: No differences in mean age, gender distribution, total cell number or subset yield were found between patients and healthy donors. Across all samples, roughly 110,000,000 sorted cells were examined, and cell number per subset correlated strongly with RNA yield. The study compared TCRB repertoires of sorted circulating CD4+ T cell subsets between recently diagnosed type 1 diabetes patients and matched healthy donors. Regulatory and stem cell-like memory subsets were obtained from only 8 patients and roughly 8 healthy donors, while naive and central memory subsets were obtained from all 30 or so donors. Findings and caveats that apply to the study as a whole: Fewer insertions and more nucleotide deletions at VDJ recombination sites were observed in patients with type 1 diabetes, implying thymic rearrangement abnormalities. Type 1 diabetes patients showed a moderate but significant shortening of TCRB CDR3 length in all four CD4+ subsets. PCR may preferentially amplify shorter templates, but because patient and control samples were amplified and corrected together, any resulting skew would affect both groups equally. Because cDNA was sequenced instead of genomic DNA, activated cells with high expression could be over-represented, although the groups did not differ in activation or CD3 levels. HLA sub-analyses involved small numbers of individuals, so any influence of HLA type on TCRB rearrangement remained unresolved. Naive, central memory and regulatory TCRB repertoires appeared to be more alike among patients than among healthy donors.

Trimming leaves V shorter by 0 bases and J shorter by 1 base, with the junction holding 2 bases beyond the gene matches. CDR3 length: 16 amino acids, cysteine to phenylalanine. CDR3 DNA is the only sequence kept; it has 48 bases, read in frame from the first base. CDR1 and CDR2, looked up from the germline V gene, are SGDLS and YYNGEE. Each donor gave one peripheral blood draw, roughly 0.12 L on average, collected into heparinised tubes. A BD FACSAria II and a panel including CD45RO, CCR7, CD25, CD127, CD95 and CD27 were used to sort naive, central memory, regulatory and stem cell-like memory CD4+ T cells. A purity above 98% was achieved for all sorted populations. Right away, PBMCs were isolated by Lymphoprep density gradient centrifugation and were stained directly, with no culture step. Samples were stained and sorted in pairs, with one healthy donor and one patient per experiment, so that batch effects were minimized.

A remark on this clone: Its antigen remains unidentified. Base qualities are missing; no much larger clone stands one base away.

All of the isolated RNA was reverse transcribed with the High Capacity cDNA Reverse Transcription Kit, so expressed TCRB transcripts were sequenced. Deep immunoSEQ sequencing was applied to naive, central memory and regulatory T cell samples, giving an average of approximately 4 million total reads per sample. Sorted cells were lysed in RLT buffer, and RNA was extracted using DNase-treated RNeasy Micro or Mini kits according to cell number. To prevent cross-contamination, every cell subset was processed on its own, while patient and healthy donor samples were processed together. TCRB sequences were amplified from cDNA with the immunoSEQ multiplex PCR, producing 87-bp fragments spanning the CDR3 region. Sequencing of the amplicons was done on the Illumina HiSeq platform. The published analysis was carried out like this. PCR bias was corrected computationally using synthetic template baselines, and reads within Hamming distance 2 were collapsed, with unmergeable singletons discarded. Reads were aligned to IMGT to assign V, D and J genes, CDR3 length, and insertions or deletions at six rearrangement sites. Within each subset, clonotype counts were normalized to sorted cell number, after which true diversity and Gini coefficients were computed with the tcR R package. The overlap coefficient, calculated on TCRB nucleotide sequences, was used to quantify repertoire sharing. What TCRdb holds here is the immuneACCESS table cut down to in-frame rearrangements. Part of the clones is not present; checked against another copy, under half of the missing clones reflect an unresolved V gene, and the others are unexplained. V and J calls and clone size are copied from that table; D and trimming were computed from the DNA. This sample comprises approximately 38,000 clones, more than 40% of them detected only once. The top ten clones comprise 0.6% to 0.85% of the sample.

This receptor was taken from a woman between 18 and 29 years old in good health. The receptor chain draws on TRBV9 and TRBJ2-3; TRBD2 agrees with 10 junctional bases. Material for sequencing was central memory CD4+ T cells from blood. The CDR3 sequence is CASSVALAGGTDTQYF. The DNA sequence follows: TGTGCCAGCAGCGTAGCGCTAGCGGGGGGCACAGATACGCAGTATTTT.